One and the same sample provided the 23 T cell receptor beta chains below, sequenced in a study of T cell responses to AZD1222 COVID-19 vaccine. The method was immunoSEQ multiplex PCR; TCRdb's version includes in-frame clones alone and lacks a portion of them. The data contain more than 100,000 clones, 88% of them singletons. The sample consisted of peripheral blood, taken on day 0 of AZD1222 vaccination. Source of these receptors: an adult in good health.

The CDR3 sequence is CATSDTGRGPDQPQHF. In DNA form, the CDR3 reads TGTGCCACCAGTGATACCGGGAGGGGGCCCGATCAGCCCCAGCATTTT. The rearrangement joins TRBV24-1 to TRBJ1-5; TRBD1 agrees at 7 bases. Looked up from germline, CDR1 is KGHDR and CDR2 is SFDVKD. The CDR3 loop spans 16 amino acids. Unmatched junction bases numbered 9, after V lost 3 bases and J lost 5 bases.

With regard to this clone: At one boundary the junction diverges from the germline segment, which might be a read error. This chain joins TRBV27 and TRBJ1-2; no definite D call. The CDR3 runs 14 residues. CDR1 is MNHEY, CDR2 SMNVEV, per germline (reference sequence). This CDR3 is CASSLYRYLDLSFF. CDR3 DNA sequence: TGTGCCAGCAGTTTATATAGATATTTGGACCTGAGCTTCTTC.

CDR3 sequence: CASSQGKDEQFF. Here the CDR3 DNA reads TGTGCCAGCTCTCAGGGGAAGGATGAGCAGTTCTTC. The rearrangement joins TRBV18 to TRBJ2-1; D perhaps matches TRBD1 (6 bases). The CDR3 runs 12 residues. Germline V lookup: CDR1 KGHSH, CDR2 LQKENI. Between the trimmed V and J ends, which lost 6 bases and 8 bases, there was a span of 11 bases. The whole variable domain, filled in from reference TRBV18 and TRBJ2-1, reads NAGVMQNPRHLVRRRGQEARLRCSPMKGHSHVYWYRQLPEEGLKFMVYLQKENIIDESGMPKERFSAEFPKEGPSILRIQQVVRGDSAAYFCASSQGKDEQFFGPGTRLTVL.

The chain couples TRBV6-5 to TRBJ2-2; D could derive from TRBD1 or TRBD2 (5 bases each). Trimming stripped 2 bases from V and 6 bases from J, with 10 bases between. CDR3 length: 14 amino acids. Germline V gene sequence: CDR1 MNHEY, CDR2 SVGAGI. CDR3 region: CASSYGGRAGELFF. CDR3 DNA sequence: TGTGCCAGCAGTTACGGGGGTCGGGCCGGGGAGCTGTTTTTT.

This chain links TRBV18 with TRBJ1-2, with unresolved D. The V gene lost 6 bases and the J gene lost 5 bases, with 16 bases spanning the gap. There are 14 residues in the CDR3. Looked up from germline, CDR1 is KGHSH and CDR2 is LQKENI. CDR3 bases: TGTGCCAGCTCGACCCGACGGGCCGCTTATGGCTACACCTTC. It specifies CASSTRRAAYGYTF.

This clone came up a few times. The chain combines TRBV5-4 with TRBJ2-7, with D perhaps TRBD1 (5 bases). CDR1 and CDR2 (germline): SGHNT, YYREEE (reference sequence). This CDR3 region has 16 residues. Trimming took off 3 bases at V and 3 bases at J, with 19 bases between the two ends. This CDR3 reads CASSSGSGRVIYEQYF. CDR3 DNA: TGTGCCAGCAGCTCTGGTAGTGGCAGGGTGATCTACGAGCAGTACTTC.

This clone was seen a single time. The CDR3 nucleotides read TGTGCCAGCAGCTTAGGGGTGAAGGGGAGGGGAAAGCGGACCAGCTACGAGCAGTACTTC. It specifies CASSLGVKGRGKRTSYEQYF. The chain carries TRBV7-8 and TRBJ2-7; TRBD2 matches at 7 bases. The length of the CDR3 is 20 residues. Germline CDR1 reads SGHVS; CDR2 reads FQNEAQ. V gave up 1 base and J gave up 3 bases; unmatched junction bases: 21.

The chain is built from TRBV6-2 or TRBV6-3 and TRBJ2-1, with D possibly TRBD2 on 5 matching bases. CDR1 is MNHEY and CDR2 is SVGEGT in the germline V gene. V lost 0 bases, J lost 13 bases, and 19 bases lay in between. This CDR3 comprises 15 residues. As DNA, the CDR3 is TGTGCCAGCAGTTACTCTGGGGAATTGGGAGTCCGACAGTTCTTC. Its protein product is CASSYSGELGVRQFF.

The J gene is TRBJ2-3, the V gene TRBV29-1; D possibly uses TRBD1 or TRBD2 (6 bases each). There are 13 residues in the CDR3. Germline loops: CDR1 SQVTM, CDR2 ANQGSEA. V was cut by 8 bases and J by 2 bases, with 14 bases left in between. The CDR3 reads CSLVGGNTDTQYF. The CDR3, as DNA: TGCAGCCTTGTAGGGGGGAACACAGATACGCAGTATTTT.

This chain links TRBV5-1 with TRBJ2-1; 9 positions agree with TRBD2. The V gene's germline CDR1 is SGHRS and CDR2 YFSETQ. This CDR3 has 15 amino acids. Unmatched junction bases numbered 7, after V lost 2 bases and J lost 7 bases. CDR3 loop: CASSFFASGTNEQFF. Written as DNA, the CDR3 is TGCGCCAGCAGCTTCTTCGCTAGCGGGACGAATGAGCAGTTCTTC.

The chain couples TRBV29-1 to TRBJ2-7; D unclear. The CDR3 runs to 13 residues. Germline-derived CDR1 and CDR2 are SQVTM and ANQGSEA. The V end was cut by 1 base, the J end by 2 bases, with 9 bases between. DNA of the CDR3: TGCAGCGTTGAAGGACGGGCTCCCTACGAGCAGTACTTC. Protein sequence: CSVEGRAPYEQYF.

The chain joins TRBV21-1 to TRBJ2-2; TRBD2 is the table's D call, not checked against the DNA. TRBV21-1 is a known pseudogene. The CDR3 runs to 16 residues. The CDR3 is CASSKAEGGDTGELFF. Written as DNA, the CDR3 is TGTGCCAGCAGCAAAGCGGAGGGAGGGGACACCGGGGAGCTGTTTTTT.

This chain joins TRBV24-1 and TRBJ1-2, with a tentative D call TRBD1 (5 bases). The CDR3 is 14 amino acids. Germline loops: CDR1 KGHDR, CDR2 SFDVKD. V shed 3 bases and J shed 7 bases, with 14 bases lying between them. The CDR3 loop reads CATSDGGGSTGYTF. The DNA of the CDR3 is TGTGCCACCAGTGATGGGGGGGGATCAACTGGCTACACCTTC.

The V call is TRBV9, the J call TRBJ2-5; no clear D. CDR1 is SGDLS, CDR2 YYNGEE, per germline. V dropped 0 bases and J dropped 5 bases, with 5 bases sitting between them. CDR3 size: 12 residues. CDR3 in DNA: TGTGCCAGCAGCGTAGAAGGCGAGACCCAGTACTTC. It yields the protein CASSVEGETQYF. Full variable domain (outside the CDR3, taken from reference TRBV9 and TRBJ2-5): DSGVTQTPKHLITATGQRVTLRCSPRSGDLSVYWYQQSLDQGLQFLIQYYNGEERAKGNILERFSAQQFPDLHSELNLSSLELGDSALYFCASSVEGETQYFGPGTRLLVL.

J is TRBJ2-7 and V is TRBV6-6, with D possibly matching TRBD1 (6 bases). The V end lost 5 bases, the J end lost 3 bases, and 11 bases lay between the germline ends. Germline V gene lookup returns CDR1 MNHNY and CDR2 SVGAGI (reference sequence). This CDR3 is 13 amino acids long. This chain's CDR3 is CASSPGTLYEQYF. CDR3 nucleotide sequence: TGTGCCAGCAGTCCCGGGACACTCTACGAGCAGTACTTC.

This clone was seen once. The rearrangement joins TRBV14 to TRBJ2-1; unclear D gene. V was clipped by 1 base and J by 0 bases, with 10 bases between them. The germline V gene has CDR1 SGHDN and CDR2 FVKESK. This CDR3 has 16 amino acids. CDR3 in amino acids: CASSQGDTYSYNEQFF. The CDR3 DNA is TGTGCCAGCAGCCAAGGAGACACCTACTCCTACAATGAGCAGTTCTTC. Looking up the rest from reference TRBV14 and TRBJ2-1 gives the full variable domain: EAGVTQFPSHSVIEKGQTVTLRCDPISGHDNLYWYRRVMGKEIKFLLHFVKESKQDESGMPNNRFLAERTGGTYSTLKVQPAELEDSGVYFCASSQGDTYSYNEQFFGPGTRLTVL.

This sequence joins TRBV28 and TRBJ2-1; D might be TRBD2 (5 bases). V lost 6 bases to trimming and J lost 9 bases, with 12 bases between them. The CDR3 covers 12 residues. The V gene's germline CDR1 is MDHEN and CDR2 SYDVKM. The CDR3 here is CASRLPGIEQFF. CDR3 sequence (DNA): TGTGCCAGCAGACTTCCGGGGATTGAGCAGTTCTTC.

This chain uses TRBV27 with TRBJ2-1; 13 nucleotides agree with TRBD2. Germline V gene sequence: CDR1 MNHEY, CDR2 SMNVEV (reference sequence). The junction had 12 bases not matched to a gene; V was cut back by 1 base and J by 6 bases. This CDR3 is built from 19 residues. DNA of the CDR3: TGTGCCAGCAGTTTATACTCAACATCGACTAGCGGGAGGTCCAATGAGCAGTTCTTC. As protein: CASSLYSTSTSGRSNEQFF.

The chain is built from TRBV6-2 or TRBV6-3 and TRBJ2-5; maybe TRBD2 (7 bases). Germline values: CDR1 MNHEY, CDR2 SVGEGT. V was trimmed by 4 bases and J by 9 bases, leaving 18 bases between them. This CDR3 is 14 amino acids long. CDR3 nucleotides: TGTGCCAGCAGTTCCCGGGACACACGGGAGGCCCAGTACTTC. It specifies CASSSRDTREAQYF.

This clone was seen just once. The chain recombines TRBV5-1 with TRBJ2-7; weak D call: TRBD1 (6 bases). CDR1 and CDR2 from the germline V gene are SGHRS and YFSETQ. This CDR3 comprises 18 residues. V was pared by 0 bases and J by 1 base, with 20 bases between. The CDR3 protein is CASSLGTRAQGLSYEQYF. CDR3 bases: TGCGCCAGCAGCTTGGGGACGAGAGCACAGGGTCTGTCCTACGAGCAGTACTTC.

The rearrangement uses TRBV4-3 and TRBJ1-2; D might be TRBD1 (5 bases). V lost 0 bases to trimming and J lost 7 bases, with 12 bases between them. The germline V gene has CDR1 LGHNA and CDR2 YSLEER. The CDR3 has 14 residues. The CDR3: CASSQDKQGAGYTF. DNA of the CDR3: TGCGCCAGCAGCCAAGATAAGCAGGGTGCTGGCTACACCTTC.

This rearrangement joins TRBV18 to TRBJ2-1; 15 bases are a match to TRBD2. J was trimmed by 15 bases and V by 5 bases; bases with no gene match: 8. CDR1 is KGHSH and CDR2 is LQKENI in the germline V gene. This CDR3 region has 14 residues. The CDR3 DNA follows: TGTGCCAGCTCAGAACAAGGACTAGCGGGAGGGGTGTTCTTC. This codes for CASSEQGLAGGVFF.

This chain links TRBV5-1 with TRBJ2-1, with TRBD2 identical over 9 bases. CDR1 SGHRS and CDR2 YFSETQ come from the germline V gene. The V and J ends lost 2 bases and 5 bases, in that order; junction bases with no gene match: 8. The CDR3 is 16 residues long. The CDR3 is CASSFPGTSYHNEQFF. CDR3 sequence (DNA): TGCGCCAGCAGCTTCCCCGGGACTAGCTACCACAATGAGCAGTTCTTC. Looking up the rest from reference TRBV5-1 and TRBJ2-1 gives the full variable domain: KAGVTQTPRYLIKTRGQQVTLSCSPISGHRSVSWYQQTPGQGLQFLFEYFSETQRNKGNFPGRFSGRQFSNSRSEMNVSTLELGDSALYLCASSFPGTSYHNEQFFGPGTRLTVL.